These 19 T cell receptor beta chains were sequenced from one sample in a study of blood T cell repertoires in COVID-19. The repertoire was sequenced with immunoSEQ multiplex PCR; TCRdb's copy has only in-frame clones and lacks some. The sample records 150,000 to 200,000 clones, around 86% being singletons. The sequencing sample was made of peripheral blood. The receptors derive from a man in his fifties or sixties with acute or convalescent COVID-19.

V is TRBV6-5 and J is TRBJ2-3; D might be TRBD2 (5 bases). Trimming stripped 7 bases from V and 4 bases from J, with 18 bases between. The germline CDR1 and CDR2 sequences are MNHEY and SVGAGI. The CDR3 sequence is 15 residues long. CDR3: CASTWRALVPDTQYF. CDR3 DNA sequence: TGTGCCAGCACCTGGCGGGCCTTGGTCCCAGATACGCAGTATTTT.

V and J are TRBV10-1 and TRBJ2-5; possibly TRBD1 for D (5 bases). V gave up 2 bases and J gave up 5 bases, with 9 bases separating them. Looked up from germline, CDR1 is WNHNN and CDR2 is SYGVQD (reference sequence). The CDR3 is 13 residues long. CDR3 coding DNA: TGCGCCAGCAGTGAGGGACATCAGGAGACCCAGTACTTC. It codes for CASSEGHQETQYF.

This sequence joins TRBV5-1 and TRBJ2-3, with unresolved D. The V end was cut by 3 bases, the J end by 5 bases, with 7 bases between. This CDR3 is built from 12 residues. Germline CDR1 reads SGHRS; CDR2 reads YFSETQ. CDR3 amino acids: CASSSFKDTQYF. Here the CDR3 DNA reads TGCGCCAGCAGCTCGTTTAAAGATACGCAGTATTTT. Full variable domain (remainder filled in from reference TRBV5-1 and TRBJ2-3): KAGVTQTPRYLIKTRGQQVTLSCSPISGHRSVSWYQQTPGQGLQFLFEYFSETQRNKGNFPGRFSGRQFSNSRSEMNVSTLELGDSALYLCASSSFKDTQYFGPGTRLTVL.

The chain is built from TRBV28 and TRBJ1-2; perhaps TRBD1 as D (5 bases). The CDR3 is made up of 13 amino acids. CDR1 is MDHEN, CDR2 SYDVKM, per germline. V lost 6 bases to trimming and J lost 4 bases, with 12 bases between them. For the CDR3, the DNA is TGTGCCAGCAGCGCACAGGATCGCTATGGCTACACCTTC. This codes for CASSAQDRYGYTF.

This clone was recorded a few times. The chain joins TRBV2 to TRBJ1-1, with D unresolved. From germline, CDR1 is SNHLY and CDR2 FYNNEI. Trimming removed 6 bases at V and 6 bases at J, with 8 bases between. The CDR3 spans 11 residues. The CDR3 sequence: CASRSQSEAFF. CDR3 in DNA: TGTGCCAGCAGATCACAGTCTGAAGCTTTCTTT.

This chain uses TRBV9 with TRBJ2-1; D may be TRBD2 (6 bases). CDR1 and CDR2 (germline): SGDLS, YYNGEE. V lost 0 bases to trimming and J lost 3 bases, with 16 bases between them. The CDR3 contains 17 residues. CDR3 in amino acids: CASSVEEGSGRYNEQFF. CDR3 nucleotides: TGTGCCAGCAGCGTAGAGGAGGGGAGCGGGCGCTACAATGAGCAGTTCTTC.

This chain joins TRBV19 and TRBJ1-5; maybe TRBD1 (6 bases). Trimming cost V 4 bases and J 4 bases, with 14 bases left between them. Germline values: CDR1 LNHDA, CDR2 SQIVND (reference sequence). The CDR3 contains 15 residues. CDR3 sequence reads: CASSNRDTRNQPQHF. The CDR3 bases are TGTGCCAGTAGTAATCGGGACACCCGGAATCAGCCCCAGCATTTT.

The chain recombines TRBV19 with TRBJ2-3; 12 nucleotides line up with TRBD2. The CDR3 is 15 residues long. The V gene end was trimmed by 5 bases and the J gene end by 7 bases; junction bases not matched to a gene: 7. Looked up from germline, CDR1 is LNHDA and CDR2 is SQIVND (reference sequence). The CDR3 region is CASSRLAGVIYTQYF. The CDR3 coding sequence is TGTGCCAGTAGTCGACTAGCGGGAGTCATATATACGCAGTATTTT.

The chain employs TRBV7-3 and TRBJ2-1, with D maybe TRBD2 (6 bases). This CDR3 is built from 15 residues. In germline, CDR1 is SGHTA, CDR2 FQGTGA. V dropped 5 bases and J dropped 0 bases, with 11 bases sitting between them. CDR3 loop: CASSPSASSYNEQFF. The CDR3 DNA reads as TGTGCCAGCAGCCCTAGCGCGAGCTCCTACAATGAGCAGTTCTTC.

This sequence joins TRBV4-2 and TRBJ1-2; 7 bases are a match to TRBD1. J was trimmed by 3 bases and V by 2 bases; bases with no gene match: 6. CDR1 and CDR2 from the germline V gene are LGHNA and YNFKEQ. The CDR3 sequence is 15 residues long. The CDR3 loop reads CASSQTGADHYGYTF. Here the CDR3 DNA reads TGTGCCAGCAGCCAAACAGGGGCCGATCACTATGGCTACACCTTC.

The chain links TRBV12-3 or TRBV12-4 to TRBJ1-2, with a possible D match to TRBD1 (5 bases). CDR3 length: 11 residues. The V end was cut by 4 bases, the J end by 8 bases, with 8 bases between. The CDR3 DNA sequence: TGTGCCAGCAGTTCAGGGATGGGCTACACCTTC. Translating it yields CASSSGMGYTF.

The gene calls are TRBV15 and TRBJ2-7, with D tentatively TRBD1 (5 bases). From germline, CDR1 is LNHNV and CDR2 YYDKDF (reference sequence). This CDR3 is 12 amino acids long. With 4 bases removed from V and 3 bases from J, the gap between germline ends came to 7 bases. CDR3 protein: CATSKGYYEQYF. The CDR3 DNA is TGTGCCACCAGCAAGGGGTACTACGAGCAGTACTTC.

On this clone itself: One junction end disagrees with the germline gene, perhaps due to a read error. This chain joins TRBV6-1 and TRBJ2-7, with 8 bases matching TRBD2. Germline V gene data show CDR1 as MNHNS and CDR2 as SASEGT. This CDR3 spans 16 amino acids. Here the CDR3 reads CARSDVAGAGGVGQYF. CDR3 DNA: TGTGCCCGCAGTGACGTGGCGGGGGCGGGGGGAGTAGGGCAGTACTTC.

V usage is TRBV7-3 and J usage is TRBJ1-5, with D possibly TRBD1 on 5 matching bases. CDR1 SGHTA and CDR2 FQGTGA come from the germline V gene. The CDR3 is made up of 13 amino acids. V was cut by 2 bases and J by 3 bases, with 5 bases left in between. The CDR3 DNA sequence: TGTGCCAGCAGCTTAGGGGCCAATCAGCCCCAGCATTTT. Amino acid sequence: CASSLGANQPQHF. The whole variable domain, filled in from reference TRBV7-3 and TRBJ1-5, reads GAGVSQTPSNKVTEKGKYVELRCDPISGHTALYWYRQSLGQGPEFLIYFQGTGAADDSGLPNDRFFAVRPEGSVSTLKIQRTERGDSAVYLCASSLGANQPQHFGDGTRLSIL.

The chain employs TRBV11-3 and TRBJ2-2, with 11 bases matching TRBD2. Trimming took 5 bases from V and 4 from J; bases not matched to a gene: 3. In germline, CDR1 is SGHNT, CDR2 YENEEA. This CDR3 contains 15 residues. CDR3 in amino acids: CASSKGLAGTGELFF. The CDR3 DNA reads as TGTGCCAGCAGCAAAGGACTAGCGGGCACCGGGGAGCTGTTTTTT. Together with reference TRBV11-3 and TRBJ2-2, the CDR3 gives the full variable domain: EAGVVQSPRYKIIEKKQPVAFWCNPISGHNTLYWYLQNLGQGPELLIRYENEEAVDDSQLPKDRFSAERLKGVDSTLKIQPAELGDSAVYLCASSKGLAGTGELFFGEGSRLTVL.

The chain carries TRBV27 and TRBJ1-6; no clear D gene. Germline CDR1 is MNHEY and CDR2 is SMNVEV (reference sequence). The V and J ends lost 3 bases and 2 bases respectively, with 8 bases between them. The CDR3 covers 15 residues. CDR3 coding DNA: TGTGCCAGCAGTTTTGGGCAGCCCTATAATTCACCCCTCCACTTT. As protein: CASSFGQPYNSPLHF.

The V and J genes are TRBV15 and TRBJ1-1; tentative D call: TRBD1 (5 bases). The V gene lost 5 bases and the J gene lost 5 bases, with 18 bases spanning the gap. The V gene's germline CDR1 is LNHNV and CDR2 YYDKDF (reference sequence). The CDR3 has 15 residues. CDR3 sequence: CATSVLQGEGTEAFF. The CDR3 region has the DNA TGTGCCACCAGCGTACTACAAGGGGAGGGAACTGAAGCTTTCTTT.

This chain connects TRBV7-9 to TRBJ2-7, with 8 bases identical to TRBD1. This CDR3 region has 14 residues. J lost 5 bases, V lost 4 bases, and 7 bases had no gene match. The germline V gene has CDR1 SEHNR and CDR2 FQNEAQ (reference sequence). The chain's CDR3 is CASSYDRGRDEQYF. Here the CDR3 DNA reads TGTGCCAGCAGCTACGACAGGGGTCGGGACGAGCAGTACTTC.

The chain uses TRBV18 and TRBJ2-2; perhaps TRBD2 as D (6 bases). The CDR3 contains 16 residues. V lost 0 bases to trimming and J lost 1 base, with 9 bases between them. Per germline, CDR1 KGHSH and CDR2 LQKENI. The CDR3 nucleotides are TGTGCCAGCTCACCACCGGGCGGGATGAACACCGGGGAGCTGTTTTTT. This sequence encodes CASSPPGGMNTGELFF.